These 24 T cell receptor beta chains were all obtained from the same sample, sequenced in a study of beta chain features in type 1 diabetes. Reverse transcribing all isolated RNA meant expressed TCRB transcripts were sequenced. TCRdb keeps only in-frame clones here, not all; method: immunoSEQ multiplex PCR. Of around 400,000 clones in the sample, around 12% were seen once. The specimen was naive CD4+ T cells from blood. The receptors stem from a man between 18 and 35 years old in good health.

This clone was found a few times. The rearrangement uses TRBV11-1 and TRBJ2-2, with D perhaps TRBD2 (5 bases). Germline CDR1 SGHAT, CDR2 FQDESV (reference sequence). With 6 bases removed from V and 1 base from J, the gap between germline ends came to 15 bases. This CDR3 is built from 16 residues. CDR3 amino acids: CASRASGPRNTGELFF. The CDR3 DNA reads TGTGCCAGCAGAGCAAGCGGCCCGAGGAACACCGGGGAGCTGTTTTTT.

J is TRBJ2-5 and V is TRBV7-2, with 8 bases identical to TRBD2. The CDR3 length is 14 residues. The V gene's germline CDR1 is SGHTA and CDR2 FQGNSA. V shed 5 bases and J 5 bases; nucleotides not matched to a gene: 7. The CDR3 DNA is TGTGCCAGCAGCCAAATGACTAGCGTGGAGACCCAGTACTTC. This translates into CASSQMTSVETQYF.

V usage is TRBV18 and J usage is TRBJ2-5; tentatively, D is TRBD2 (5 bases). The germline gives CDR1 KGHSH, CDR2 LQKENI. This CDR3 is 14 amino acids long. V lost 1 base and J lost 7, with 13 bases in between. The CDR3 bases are TGTGCCAGCTCACCACTTGTGGGGAGTGGGACCCAGTACTTC. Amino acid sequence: CASSPLVGSGTQYF.

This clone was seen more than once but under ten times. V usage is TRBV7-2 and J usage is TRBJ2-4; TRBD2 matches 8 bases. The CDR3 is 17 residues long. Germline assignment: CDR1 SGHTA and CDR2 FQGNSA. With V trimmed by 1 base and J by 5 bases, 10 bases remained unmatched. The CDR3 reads CASSLVGSAGGQNIQYF. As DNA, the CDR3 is TGTGCCAGCAGCTTAGTTGGTAGCGCGGGGGGCCAAAACATTCAGTACTTC. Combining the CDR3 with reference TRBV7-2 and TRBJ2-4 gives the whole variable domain GAGVSQSPSNKVTEKGKDVELRCDPISGHTALYWYRQSLGQGLEFLIYFQGNSAPDKSGLPSDRFSAERTGGSVSTLTIQRTQQEDSAVYLCASSLVGSAGGQNIQYFGAGTRLSVL.

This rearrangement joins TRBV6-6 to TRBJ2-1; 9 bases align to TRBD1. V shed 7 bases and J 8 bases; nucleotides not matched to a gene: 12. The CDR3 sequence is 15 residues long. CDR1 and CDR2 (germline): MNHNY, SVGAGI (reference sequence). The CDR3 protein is CASTPTGTGIHEQFF. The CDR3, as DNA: TGTGCCAGCACTCCAACCGGGACAGGGATCCATGAGCAGTTCTTC.

In DNA form, the CDR3 reads TGTGCCGTCCCCTGTCTTCGGGACACCGCGGACAAGGGGCCTCAAGAGACCCAGTACTTC. Translating gives CAVPCLRDTADKGPQETQYF. The gene calls are TRBV9 and TRBJ2-5; maybe TRBD1 (6 bases). Trimming removed 10 bases at V and 2 bases at J, with 36 bases between. CDR1 and CDR2 (germline): SGDLS, YYNGEE. The CDR3 covers 20 residues.

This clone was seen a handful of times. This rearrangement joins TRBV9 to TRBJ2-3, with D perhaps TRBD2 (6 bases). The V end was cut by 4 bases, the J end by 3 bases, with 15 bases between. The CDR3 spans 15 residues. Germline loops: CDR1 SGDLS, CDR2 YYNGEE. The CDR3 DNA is TGTGCCAGCAGCCTCCAGGCCGGGACTACAGATACGCAGTATTTT. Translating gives CASSLQAGTTDTQYF.

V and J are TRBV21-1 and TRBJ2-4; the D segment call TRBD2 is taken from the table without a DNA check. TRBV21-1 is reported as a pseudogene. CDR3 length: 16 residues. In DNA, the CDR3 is TGTGCCAGCAGCATGCGGTGGATTGGAGCCAAAAACATTCAGTACTTC. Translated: CASSMRWIGAKNIQYF.

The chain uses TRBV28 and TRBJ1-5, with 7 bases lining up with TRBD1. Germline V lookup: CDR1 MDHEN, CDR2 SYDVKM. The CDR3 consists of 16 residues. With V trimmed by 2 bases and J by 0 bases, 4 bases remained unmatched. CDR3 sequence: CASSLQGEYSNQPQHF. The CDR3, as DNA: TGTGCCAGCAGTTTACAGGGGGAGTATAGCAATCAGCCCCAGCATTTT.

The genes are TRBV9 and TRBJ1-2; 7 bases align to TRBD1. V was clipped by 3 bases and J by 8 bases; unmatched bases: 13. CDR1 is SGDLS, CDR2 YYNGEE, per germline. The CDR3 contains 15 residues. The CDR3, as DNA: TGTGCCAGCAGCGCCATGGGTGAGGGGGCCTACGGCTACACCTTC. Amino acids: CASSAMGEGAYGYTF.

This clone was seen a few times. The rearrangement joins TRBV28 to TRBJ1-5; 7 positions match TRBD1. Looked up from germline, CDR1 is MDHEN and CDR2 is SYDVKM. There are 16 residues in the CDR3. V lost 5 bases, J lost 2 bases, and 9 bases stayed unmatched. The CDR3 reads CASSPATGMGNQPQHF. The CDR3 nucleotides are TGTGCCAGCAGTCCTGCGACAGGGATGGGCAATCAGCCCCAGCATTTT.

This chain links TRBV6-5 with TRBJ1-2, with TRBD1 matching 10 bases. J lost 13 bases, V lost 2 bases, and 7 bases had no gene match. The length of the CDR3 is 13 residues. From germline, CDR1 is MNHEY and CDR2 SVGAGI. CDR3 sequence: CASSYAGQGIFTF. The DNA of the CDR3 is TGTGCCAGCAGTTACGCGGGACAGGGGATATTCACCTTC.

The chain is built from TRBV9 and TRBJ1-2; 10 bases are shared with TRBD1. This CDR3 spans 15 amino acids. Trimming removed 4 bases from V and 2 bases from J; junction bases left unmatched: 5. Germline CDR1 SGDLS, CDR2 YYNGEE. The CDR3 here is CASSWDRGPNYGYTF. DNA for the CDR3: TGTGCCAGCAGCTGGGACAGGGGCCCAAACTATGGCTACACCTTC.

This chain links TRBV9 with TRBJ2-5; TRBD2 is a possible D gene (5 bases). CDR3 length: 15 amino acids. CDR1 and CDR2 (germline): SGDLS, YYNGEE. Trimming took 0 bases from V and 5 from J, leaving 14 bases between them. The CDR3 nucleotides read TGTGCCAGCAGCGTAGCGGGAACTACGCTGGAGACCCAGTACTTC. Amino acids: CASSVAGTTLETQYF.

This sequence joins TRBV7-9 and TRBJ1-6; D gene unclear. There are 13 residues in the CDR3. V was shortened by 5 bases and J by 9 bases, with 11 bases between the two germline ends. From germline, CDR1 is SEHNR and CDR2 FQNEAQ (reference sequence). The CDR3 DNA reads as TGTGCCAGCAGCCCCCAACCCGGTTCACCCCTCCACTTT. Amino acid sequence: CASSPQPGSPLHF.

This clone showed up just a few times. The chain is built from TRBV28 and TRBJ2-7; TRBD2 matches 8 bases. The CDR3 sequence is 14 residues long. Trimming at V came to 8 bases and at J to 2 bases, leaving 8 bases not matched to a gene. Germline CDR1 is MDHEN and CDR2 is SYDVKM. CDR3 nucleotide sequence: TGTGCCAGCCTCCCGGGACTAGTTGCCTACGAGCAGTACTTC. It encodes CASLPGLVAYEQYF.

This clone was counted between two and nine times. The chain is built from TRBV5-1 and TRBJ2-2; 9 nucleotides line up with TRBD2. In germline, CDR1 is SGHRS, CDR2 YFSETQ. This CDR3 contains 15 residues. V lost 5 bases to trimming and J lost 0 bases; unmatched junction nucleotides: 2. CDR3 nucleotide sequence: TGCGCCAGCAGGGGACTAGCCTCGAACACCGGGGAGCTGTTTTTT. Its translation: CASRGLASNTGELFF.

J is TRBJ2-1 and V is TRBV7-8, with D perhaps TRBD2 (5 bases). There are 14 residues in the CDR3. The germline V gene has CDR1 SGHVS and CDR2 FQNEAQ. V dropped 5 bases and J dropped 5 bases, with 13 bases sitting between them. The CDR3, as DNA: TGTGCCAGCAGCCGCGACGACGGGAACAATGAGCAGTTCTTC. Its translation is CASSRDDGNNEQFF.

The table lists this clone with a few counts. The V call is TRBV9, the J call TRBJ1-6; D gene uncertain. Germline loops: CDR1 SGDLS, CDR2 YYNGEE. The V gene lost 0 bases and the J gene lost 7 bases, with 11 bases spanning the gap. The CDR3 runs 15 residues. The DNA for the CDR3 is TGTGCCAGCAGCGTAGACAGTCGGAACAATTCACCCCTCCACTTT. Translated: CASSVDSRNNSPLHF.

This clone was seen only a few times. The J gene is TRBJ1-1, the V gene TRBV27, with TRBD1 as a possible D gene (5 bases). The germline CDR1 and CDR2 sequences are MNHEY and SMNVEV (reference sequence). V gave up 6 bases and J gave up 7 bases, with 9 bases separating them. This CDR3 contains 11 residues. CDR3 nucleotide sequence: TGTGCCAGCAGGGGGCTCGGTGAAGCTTTCTTT. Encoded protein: CASRGLGEAFF.

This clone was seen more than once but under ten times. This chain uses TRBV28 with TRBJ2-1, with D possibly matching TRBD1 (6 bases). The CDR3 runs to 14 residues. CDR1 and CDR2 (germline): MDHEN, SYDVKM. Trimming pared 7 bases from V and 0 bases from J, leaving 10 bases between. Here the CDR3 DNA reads TGTGCCAGCAAGAGGGGGAGCTCCTACAATGAGCAGTTCTTC. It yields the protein CASKRGSSYNEQFF.

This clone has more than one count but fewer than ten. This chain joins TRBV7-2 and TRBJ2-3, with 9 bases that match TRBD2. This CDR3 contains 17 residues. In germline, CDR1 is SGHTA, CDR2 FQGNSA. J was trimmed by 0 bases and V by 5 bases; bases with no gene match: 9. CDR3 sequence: CASSPQITSGSTDTQYF. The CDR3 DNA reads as TGTGCCAGCAGCCCTCAGATAACTAGCGGGAGCACAGATACGCAGTATTTT.

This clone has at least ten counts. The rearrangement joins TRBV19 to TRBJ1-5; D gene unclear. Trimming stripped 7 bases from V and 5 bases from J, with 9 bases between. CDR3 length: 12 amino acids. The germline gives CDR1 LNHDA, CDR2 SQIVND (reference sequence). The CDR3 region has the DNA TGTGCCAGTACATGGCTAGATCAGCCCCAGCATTTT. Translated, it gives CASTWLDQPQHF.

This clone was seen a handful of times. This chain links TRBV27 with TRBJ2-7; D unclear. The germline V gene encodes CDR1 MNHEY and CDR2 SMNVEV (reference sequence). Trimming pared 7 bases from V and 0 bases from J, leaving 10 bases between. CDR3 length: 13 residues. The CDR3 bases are TGTGCCAGCACTAAATCGAGCTCCTACGAGCAGTACTTC. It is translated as CASTKSSSYEQYF.